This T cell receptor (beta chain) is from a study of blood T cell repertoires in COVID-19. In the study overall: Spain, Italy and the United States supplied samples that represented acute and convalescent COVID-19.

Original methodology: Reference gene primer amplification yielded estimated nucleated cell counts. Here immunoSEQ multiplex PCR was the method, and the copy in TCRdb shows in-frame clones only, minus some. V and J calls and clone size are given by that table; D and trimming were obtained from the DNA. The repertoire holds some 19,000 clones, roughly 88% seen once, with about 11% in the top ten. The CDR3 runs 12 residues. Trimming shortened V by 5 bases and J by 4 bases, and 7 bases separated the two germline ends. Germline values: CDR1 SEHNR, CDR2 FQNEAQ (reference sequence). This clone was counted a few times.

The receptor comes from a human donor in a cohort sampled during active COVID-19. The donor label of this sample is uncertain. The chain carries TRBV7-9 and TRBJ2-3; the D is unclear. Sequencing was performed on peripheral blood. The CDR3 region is CASSPSSDTQYF. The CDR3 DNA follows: TGTGCCAGCAGCCCCTCTTCAGATACGCAGTATTTT.